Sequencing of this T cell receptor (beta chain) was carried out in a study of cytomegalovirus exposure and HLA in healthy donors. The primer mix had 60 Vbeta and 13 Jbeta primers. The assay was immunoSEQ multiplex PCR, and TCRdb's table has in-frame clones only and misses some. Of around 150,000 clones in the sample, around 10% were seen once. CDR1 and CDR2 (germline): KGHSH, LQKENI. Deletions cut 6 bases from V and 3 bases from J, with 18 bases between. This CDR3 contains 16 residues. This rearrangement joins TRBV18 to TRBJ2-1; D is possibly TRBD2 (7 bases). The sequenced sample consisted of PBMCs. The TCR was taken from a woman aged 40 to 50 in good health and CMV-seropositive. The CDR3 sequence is CASSPFGGGGYNEQFF. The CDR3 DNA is TGTGCCAGCTCCCCGTTTGGGGGCGGGGGCTACAATGAGCAGTTCTTC.